A single sample gave rise to the 5 T cell receptor beta chains below, sequenced in a study of OX40 agonist ivuxolimab in advanced cancers. The protocol was immunoSEQ multiplex PCR, while the TCRdb copy is restricted to in-frame clones and leaves out a portion. The repertoire includes approximately 90,000 clones, more than 70% of them detected once, and around 4% sits in the top ten. The sequences come from CD4+ or CD8+ T cells sorted from blood, collected in a trial of the OX40 agonist ivuxolimab. These receptors all stem from an adult with an advanced solid tumor such as melanoma, head and neck, liver or kidney cancer.

In its sample, this clone was seen once. The chain carries TRBV4-2 and TRBJ1-2; 10 nucleotides line up with TRBD1. Trimming took 4 bases from V and 8 from J; bases not matched to a gene: 7. In germline, CDR1 is LGHNA, CDR2 YNFKEQ. The CDR3 loop spans 14 amino acids. The CDR3 sequence: CASSPRGQGDGYTF. The CDR3 DNA is TGTGCCAGCAGCCCCCGAGGACAGGGGGACGGCTACACCTTC.

This clone appeared once. This chain links TRBV10-3 with TRBJ1-4; D is possibly TRBD1 (5 bases). Trimming removed 0 bases from V and 6 bases from J, with 11 bases in between. The germline CDR1 and CDR2 sequences are ENHRY and SYGVKD. The CDR3 is made up of 15 amino acids. In DNA, the CDR3 is TGTGCCATCAGTGAGTCTAGGGGAGGGGATGAAAAACTGTTTTTT. Translation: CAISESRGGDEKLFF.

The chain carries TRBV6-4 and TRBJ2-1; no clear D gene. Trimming stripped 4 bases from V and 6 bases from J, with 10 bases between. The germline CDR1 and CDR2 sequences are MRHNA and SNTAGT. The CDR3 is made up of 13 amino acids. CDR3 protein: CASSVVRGNEQFF. CDR3 bases: TGTGCCAGCAGTGTTGTTAGAGGCAATGAGCAGTTCTTC.

The chain recombines TRBV6-5 with TRBJ1-2; tentative D call: TRBD1 (6 bases). Trimming cost V 6 bases and J 4 bases, with 12 bases left between them. Looked up from germline, CDR1 is MNHEY and CDR2 is SVGAGI. This CDR3 region has 13 residues. For the CDR3, the DNA is TGTGCCAGCAGGGAATCAGGGGTCTATGGCTACACCTTC. Translating gives CASRESGVYGYTF.

The chain recombines TRBV19 with TRBJ2-3; TRBD1 matches 7 bases. This CDR3 is 13 amino acids long. Germline CDR1 reads LNHDA; CDR2 reads SQIVND (reference sequence). The junction had 5 bases not matched to a gene; V was cut back by 5 bases and J by 6 bases. CDR3 DNA: TGTGCCAGTAGTCCCGGGACAGTGGATACGCAGTATTTT. The encoded protein is CASSPGTVDTQYF. The complete variable domain, with remaining parts taken from reference TRBV19 and TRBJ2-3, reads DGGITQSPKYLFRKEGQNVTLSCEQNLNHDAMYWYRQDPGQGLRLIYYSQIVNDFQKGDIAEGYSVSREKKESFPLTVTSAQKNPTAFYLCASSPGTVDTQYFGPGTRLTVL.